What follows are 8 T cell receptor beta chains derived from one specimen sequenced in a study of sequential checkpoint blockade in melanoma. Generated by immunoSEQ multiplex PCR, the TCRdb table keeps only in-frame clones and is missing some. The sample gives around 40,000 clones, about nine tenths of which show up once; around 10% is in the top ten. Treatment described: randomized to nivolumab then ipilimumab (arm A) or the reverse (arm B). The material was CD8+ T cells sorted from blood (inferred from file names), obtained from a patient given nivolumab and ipilimumab in sequence. Every receptor here comes from a human donor with melanoma.

The rearrangement uses TRBV12-5 and TRBJ1-6; D gene unclear. The CDR3 has 16 residues. Germline CDR1 LGHNT, CDR2 FRNRAP. Trimming left V 0 bases short and J 6 bases short, with 12 bases between. The CDR3 here is CASGLVMRALNSPLHF. The CDR3 DNA is TGTGCTAGTGGTTTGGTAATGCGGGCCCTTAATTCACCCCTCCACTTT. Together with reference TRBV12-5 and TRBJ1-6, the CDR3 gives the full variable domain: DARVTQTPRHKVTEMGQEVTMRCQPILGHNTVFWYRQTMMQGLELLAYFRNRAPLDDSGMPKDRFSAEMPDATLATLKIQPSEPRDSAVYFCASGLVMRALNSPLHFGNGTRLTVT.

The chain carries TRBV27 and TRBJ2-7, with 16 bases aligning to TRBD2. The CDR3 is 16 amino acids. The germline V gene encodes CDR1 MNHEY and CDR2 SMNVEV (reference sequence). With 5 bases clipped from V and 7 bases from J, the junction kept 8 bases outside the gene matches. The CDR3 sequence is CASSPGTSGRAGEQYF. The CDR3 coding sequence is TGTGCCAGCAGTCCCGGGACTAGCGGGAGGGCCGGGGAGCAGTACTTC.

The CDR3 DNA reads TGTGCCAGCAGCATCAACCGCGGGACTAGCTTTTACGAGCAGTACTTC. Its protein is CASSINRGTSFYEQYF. V and J are TRBV27 and TRBJ2-7; 9 bases fit TRBD2. The V and J ends lost 6 bases and 4 bases, in that order; junction bases with no gene match: 13. The CDR3 has 16 residues. Germline CDR1 reads MNHEY; CDR2 reads SMNVEV (reference sequence).

The DNA of the CDR3 is TGTGCCAGCAGTGAAGCTCACACAGGTCCCTACGAGCAGTACGTC. This sequence encodes CASSEAHTGPYEQYV. This chain connects TRBV6-1 to TRBJ2-7; D may be TRBD1 (5 bases). Germline CDR1 and CDR2: MNHNS and SASEGT. The CDR3 spans 15 residues. V was pared by 0 bases and J by 2 bases, with 11 bases between.

The gene calls are TRBV9 and TRBJ1-2; 7 bases map to TRBD1. V dropped 0 bases and J dropped 0; count of bases not matched to a gene: 5. Germline assignment: CDR1 SGDLS and CDR2 YYNGEE. The CDR3 covers 16 residues. In DNA, the CDR3 is TGTGCCAGCAGCGTAGGGGACAGCCCTACTAACTATGGCTACACCTTC. Protein sequence: CASSVGDSPTNYGYTF. Full variable domain (remainder filled in from reference TRBV9 and TRBJ1-2): DSGVTQTPKHLITATGQRVTLRCSPRSGDLSVYWYQQSLDQGLQFLIQYYNGEERAKGNILERFSAQQFPDLHSELNLSSLELGDSALYFCASSVGDSPTNYGYTFGSGTRLTVV.

The V and J genes are TRBV9 and TRBJ2-1; D possibly corresponds to TRBD2 (6 bases). The CDR3 runs 16 residues. Trimming shortened V by 4 bases and J by 0 bases, and 14 bases separated the two germline ends. Germline V gene lookup returns CDR1 SGDLS and CDR2 YYNGEE. CDR3 DNA: TGTGCCAGCAGCACCGATAGCGGAAACTCCTACAATGAGCAGTTCTTC. It encodes CASSTDSGNSYNEQFF.

This chain joins TRBV7-2 and TRBJ2-2, with 8 positions matching TRBD2. Germline-derived CDR1 and CDR2 are SGHTA and FQGNSA. This CDR3 has 17 amino acids. Trimming removed 2 bases from V and 2 bases from J; junction bases left unmatched: 7. The CDR3 nucleotides are TGTGCCAGCAGCTTAAATAGCGGGGCGCTAAACACCGGGGAGCTGTTTTTT. Its protein product is CASSLNSGALNTGELFF.

The chain is built from TRBV16 and TRBJ2-5, with D perhaps TRBD2 (6 bases). The CDR3 length is 14 residues. The germline CDR1 and CDR2 sequences are KGHSY and FQNENV. The V and J ends lost 4 bases and 5 bases respectively, with 14 bases between them. The CDR3 nucleotides read TGTGCCAGCAGCCCTCGGGACTTCGGGGAGACCCAGTACTTC. It is translated as CASSPRDFGETQYF.